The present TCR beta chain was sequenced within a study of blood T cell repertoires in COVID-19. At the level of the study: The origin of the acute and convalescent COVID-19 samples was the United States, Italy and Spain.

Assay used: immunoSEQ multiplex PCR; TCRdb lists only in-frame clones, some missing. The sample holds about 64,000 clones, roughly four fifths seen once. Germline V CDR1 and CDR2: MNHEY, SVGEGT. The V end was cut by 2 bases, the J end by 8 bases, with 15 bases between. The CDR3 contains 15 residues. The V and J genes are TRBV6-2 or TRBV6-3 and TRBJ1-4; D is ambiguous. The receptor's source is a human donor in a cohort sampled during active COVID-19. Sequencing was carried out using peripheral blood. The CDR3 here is CASSYHSSGVEKLFF. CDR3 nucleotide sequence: TGTGCCAGCAGTTACCATTCGTCCGGGGTGGAAAAACTGTTTTTT.